The 24 T cell receptor beta chains listed next were all sequenced from one sample in a study of cytomegalovirus exposure and HLA in healthy donors. Some clones are missing from TCRdb's copy, which holds only in-frame ones; the method was immunoSEQ multiplex PCR. This sample has about 74,000 clones, with 94% found just once. What was sequenced was PBMCs. All receptors come from a man aged 18-30 years in good health and CMV-seropositive.

The chain combines TRBV27 with TRBJ1-5; TRBD1 matches at 8 bases. Germline values: CDR1 MNHEY, CDR2 SMNVEV (reference sequence). The V segment lost 9 bases and the J segment 7 bases; nucleotides outside the gene matches: 14. The CDR3 has 15 amino acids. This CDR3 reads CASSTGTGGKQPQHF. The CDR3 DNA is TGTGCCAGTTCGACCGGGACAGGCGGGAAACAGCCCCAGCATTTT.

The chain recombines TRBV4-1 with TRBJ2-1, with 11 bases that match TRBD2. The germline V gene encodes CDR1 MGHRA and CDR2 YSYEKL. The CDR3 is 17 residues long. The junction had 9 bases not matched to a gene; V was cut back by 4 bases and J by 4 bases. The CDR3 sequence: CASSLYFGTSGYNEQFF. The CDR3 region has the DNA TGCGCCAGCAGCCTCTATTTCGGGACTAGCGGATACAATGAGCAGTTCTTC.

The sample holds a few counts of this clone. V gene TRBV6-1 combines with J gene TRBJ2-7; D is perhaps TRBD2 (5 bases). Germline V CDR1 and CDR2: MNHNS, SASEGT. V was pared by 8 bases and J by 3 bases, with 14 bases between. This CDR3 region has 13 residues. CDR3 in amino acids: CASAGPNLYEQYF. The CDR3 DNA sequence: TGTGCCAGCGCGGGCCCCAATCTCTACGAGCAGTACTTC.

The rearrangement joins TRBV6-1 to TRBJ2-5; D call uncertain. The CDR3 loop spans 11 amino acids. Germline V CDR1 and CDR2: MNHNS, SASEGT. V was cut by 8 bases and J by 5 bases, with 9 bases left in between. This CDR3 is CASSGWETQYF. The CDR3 coding sequence is TGTGCCAGCTCCGGGTGGGAGACCCAGTACTTC.

The rearrangement uses TRBV28 and TRBJ1-2; 8 positions agree with TRBD1. V was pared by 4 bases and J by 6 bases, with 10 bases of the junction left unmatched. Germline assignment: CDR1 MDHEN and CDR2 SYDVKM. The CDR3 totals 15 residues. Here the CDR3 reads CASSSPGQVDDGYTF. CDR3 nucleotide sequence: TGTGCCAGCAGTTCACCGGGACAGGTTGATGATGGCTACACCTTC.

This clone appeared once. The J gene is TRBJ2-1, the V gene TRBV28; 9 bases match TRBD2. The CDR3 runs to 14 residues. Losses at the gene ends were 6 bases for V and 8 bases for J; bases not matched to a gene: 8. The germline V gene encodes CDR1 MDHEN and CDR2 SYDVKM. The CDR3 region has the DNA TGTGCCAGCAGCCTCAGCGGGAGGTTCCATGAGCAGTTCTTC. Protein sequence: CASSLSGRFHEQFF.

The rearrangement joins TRBV6-6 to TRBJ2-1, with D perhaps TRBD2 (5 bases). Germline V CDR1 and CDR2: MNHNY, SVGAGI (reference sequence). The CDR3 sequence is 13 residues long. Trimming pared 5 bases from V and 7 bases from J, leaving 12 bases between. In DNA form, the CDR3 reads TGTGCCAGCAGTGCCCCAAGGAGGAATGAGCAGTTCTTC. This codes for CASSAPRRNEQFF.

The chain joins TRBV19 to TRBJ1-2, with no clear D. Deletions cut 5 bases from V and 4 bases from J, with 17 bases between. CDR3 size: 15 residues. CDR1 and CDR2 from the germline V gene are LNHDA and SQIVND (reference sequence). DNA of the CDR3: TGTGCCAGTAGTCCCCTGGGCGGGTTTGCCTATGGCTACACCTTC. Protein product: CASSPLGGFAYGYTF.

The J gene is TRBJ2-7, the V gene TRBV25-1; no firm D call. The CDR3 has 11 amino acids. Looked up from germline, CDR1 is MGHDK and CDR2 is SYGVNS. Trimming pared 3 bases from V and 9 bases from J, leaving 9 bases between. CDR3 region: CASSDYHGQYF. In DNA, the CDR3 is TGTGCCAGCAGTGATTACCACGGGCAGTACTTC.

This clone was seen a single time. The chain is built from TRBV28 and TRBJ1-1; unclear D gene. Trimming removed 6 bases at V and 1 base at J, with 18 bases between. CDR3 length: 16 residues. The germline gives CDR1 MDHEN, CDR2 SYDVKM. CDR3 DNA sequence: TGTGCCAGCAGGGCTCCCCACAAACCCCGGAACACTGAAGCTTTCTTT. It yields the protein CASRAPHKPRNTEAFF.

This sequence joins TRBV28 and TRBJ2-7, with D possibly matching TRBD1 (6 bases). Trimming took 5 bases from V and 6 from J, leaving 17 bases between them. Germline values: CDR1 MDHEN, CDR2 SYDVKM. This CDR3 is built from 14 residues. CDR3 DNA: TGTGCCAGCAGTCCTTACAGGGATGGGGTCGAGCAGTACTTC. This translates into CASSPYRDGVEQYF. Complete variable domain (other parts from reference TRBV28 and TRBJ2-7): DVKVTQSSRYLVKRTGEKVFLECVQDMDHENMFWYRQDPGLGLRLIYFSYDVKMKEKGDIPEGYSVSREKKERFSLILESASTNQTSMYLCASSPYRDGVEQYFGPGTRLTVT.

The chain joins TRBV4-1 to TRBJ2-1; 11 bases map to TRBD2. Germline lookup yields CDR1 MGHRA and CDR2 YSYEKL. The V and J ends lost 5 bases and 5 bases, in that order; junction bases with no gene match: 8. The CDR3 length is 16 residues. CDR3 loop: CASSSHGTSGDNEQFF. The CDR3 DNA reads as TGCGCCAGCAGCTCTCACGGGACTAGCGGTGACAATGAGCAGTTCTTC.

CDR3 nucleotides: TGTGCCAGTAGTACCGGTGCGGGAGTTATAGAGACCCAGTACTTC. This encodes CASSTGAGVIETQYF. V is TRBV19 and J is TRBJ2-5; 7 bases align to TRBD2. Germline V gene data show CDR1 as LNHDA and CDR2 as SQIVND (reference sequence). There are 15 residues in the CDR3. The J segment lost 4 bases and the V segment lost 4 bases, leaving 9 bases of the junction unmatched.

This clone was counted between two and nine times. This chain links TRBV15 with TRBJ2-7; the match to TRBD2 covers 9 bases. Losses at the gene ends were 0 bases for V and 7 bases for J; bases not matched to a gene: 19. CDR1 and CDR2 from the germline V gene are LNHNV and YYDKDF (reference sequence). The CDR3 consists of 19 residues. The CDR3 sequence: CATSRDQSVRASGIGEQYF. DNA for the CDR3: TGTGCCACCAGCAGAGATCAGAGTGTTAGGGCTAGCGGGATAGGAGAGCAGTACTTC.

The V call is TRBV30, the J call TRBJ2-1; 7 bases line up with TRBD2. Per the germline V gene, CDR1 is GTSNPN and CDR2 is SVGIG (reference sequence). Unmatched junction bases numbered 13, after V lost 3 bases and J lost 8 bases. The CDR3 consists of 15 residues. The CDR3: CAWREGRELWDEQFF. In DNA form, the CDR3 reads TGTGCCTGGAGGGAGGGGCGGGAGCTCTGGGATGAGCAGTTCTTC.

The CDR3 nucleotides are TGCGCCAGCAGCTTGGGACTTACCTACAATGAGCAGTTCTTC. Translation: CASSLGLTYNEQFF. The chain carries TRBV5-1 and TRBJ2-1; unclear D gene. This CDR3 comprises 14 residues. Germline V gene sequence: CDR1 SGHRS, CDR2 YFSETQ. V was clipped by 0 bases and J by 2 bases, with 6 bases between them. Together with reference TRBV5-1 and TRBJ2-1, the CDR3 gives the full variable domain: KAGVTQTPRYLIKTRGQQVTLSCSPISGHRSVSWYQQTPGQGLQFLFEYFSETQRNKGNFPGRFSGRQFSNSRSEMNVSTLELGDSALYLCASSLGLTYNEQFFGPGTRLTVL.

This clone is a singleton in its sample. This chain connects TRBV9 to TRBJ2-7, with 8 nucleotides matching TRBD1. CDR1 and CDR2 (germline): SGDLS, YYNGEE. The CDR3 consists of 13 residues. V was clipped by 4 bases and J by 7 bases; unmatched bases: 7. The CDR3: CASSTGQGLEQYF. The CDR3 nucleotides are TGTGCCAGCAGCACCGGACAGGGATTAGAGCAGTACTTC.

The chain uses TRBV10-1 and TRBJ2-7, with 8 bases fitting TRBD2. Trimming took 3 bases from V and 3 from J; bases not matched to a gene: 4. This CDR3 is built from 14 residues. Germline lookup yields CDR1 WNHNN and CDR2 SYGVQD (reference sequence). The CDR3 sequence: CASSDPSGSYEQYF. For the CDR3, the DNA is TGCGCCAGCAGTGACCCGAGCGGGAGCTACGAGCAGTACTTC.

The V and J genes are TRBV13 and TRBJ2-1; 10 bases fit TRBD2. J was trimmed by 0 bases and V by 5 bases; bases with no gene match: 7. Germline-derived CDR1 and CDR2 are PRHDT and FYEKMQ (reference sequence). This CDR3 has 17 residues. CDR3 nucleotide sequence: TGTGCCAGCAGCCCACTAGCGGGGCGCCTCTCCTACAATGAGCAGTTCTTC. This sequence encodes CASSPLAGRLSYNEQFF.

The rearrangement links TRBV29-1 to TRBJ1-5; TRBD1 is a possible D gene (6 bases). CDR3 length equals 13 residues. Trimming left V 4 bases short and J 7 bases short, with 14 bases between. CDR1 and CDR2 (germline): SQVTM, ANQGSEA. The CDR3 DNA reads as TGCAGCGTTGCATTCCGGGACAACCAGCCCCAGCATTTT. It encodes CSVAFRDNQPQHF.

The rearrangement links TRBV10-3 to TRBJ2-5; D may be TRBD2 (5 bases). From germline, CDR1 is ENHRY and CDR2 SYGVKD. Trimming cost V 7 bases and J 1 base, with 16 bases left between them. The CDR3 runs to 15 residues. The CDR3 DNA is TGTGCCATCAAGGCGAGTGGGAGACGCCAAGAGACCCAGTACTTC. Protein product: CAIKASGRRQETQYF.

J is TRBJ2-3 and V is TRBV4-2; tentatively, D is TRBD2 (6 bases). V was trimmed by 2 bases and J by 4 bases, leaving 16 bases between them. The germline CDR1 and CDR2 sequences are LGHNA and YNFKEQ. The CDR3 is 16 amino acids. The CDR3 nucleotides read TGTGCCAGCAGCCAATCGGAGGGCAGGGTGGCAGATACGCAGTATTTT. Translation: CASSQSEGRVADTQYF.

This sequence joins TRBV29-1 and TRBJ1-1; possibly TRBD1 for D (6 bases). Per the germline V gene, CDR1 is SQVTM and CDR2 is ANQGSEA. The germline V and J ends were trimmed by 4 bases and 0 bases, with 9 bases remaining between them. The CDR3 has 13 residues. The CDR3 bases are TGCAGCGTTGGACAGGCGATGAACACTGAAGCTTTCTTT. This codes for CSVGQAMNTEAFF.

The gene calls are TRBV7-8 and TRBJ1-1; D ambiguous. The CDR3 has 13 residues. Germline V gene lookup returns CDR1 SGHVS and CDR2 FQNEAQ. With 6 bases removed from V and 5 bases from J, the gap between germline ends came to 13 bases. CDR3 bases: TGTGCCAGCAGTCCCGTACGCGGGACTGAAGCTTTCTTT. Protein: CASSPVRGTEAFF.